This TCR beta chain comes out of a study of CD8+ T cells in alopecia areata. Across the study: Treatment comprised oral tofacitinib, 5 to 10 mg twice daily, in treated patients.

Extraction of RNA preceded its reverse transcription into cDNA, which served as the sequencing template. The data were produced by immunoSEQ multiplex PCR, yet TCRdb's version contains in-frame clones alone and is incomplete. The data show more than 90,000 clones, about 61% seen once. This CDR3 is built from 15 residues. Germline CDR1 is PRHDT and CDR2 is FYEKMQ (reference sequence). The V segment lost 5 bases and the J segment 9 bases; nucleotides outside the gene matches: 10. Points on this clone: What it recognizes is unknown.

General observations from the study: While tofacitinib was given, many expanded lesional clones persisted in scalp and blood.

Documented treatment: oral pan-JAK inhibitor, 5-10 mg twice daily. From alopecia areata patients, lesional scalp punch biopsies and peripheral blood were collected. The authors sorted CD4+ and CD8+ T cells from PBMCs. This specimen consisted of CD8+ T cells sorted from blood, obtained at roughly week 55, from a patient treated with tofacitinib. The TCR comes from a human donor with alopecia areata. The chain recombines TRBV13 with TRBJ2-1; 10 bases align to TRBD1. This CDR3 reads CASSTGTGERGEQFF. CDR3 bases: TGTGCCAGCAGCACCGGGACAGGGGAGCGGGGTGAGCAGTTCTTC. Variable domain in full (rest from reference TRBV13 and TRBJ2-1): AAGVIQSPRHLIKEKRETATLKCYPIPRHDTVYWYQQGPGQDPQFLISFYEKMQSDKGSIPDRFSAQQFSDYHSELNMSSLELGDSALYFCASSTGTGERGEQFFGPGTRLTVL.